This record concerns one T cell receptor beta chain sequence. What it binds is not known. Healthy Caucasian individuals from Russia aged roughly 6 to 100 were enrolled as donors. Alongside a J-beta primer mix, a sample-barcoded 5' primer served in a second PCR lasting about 7 to 11 cycles. MiXCR was run by TCRdb on the 5' RACE reads, yielding one entry per CDR3 protein. This table holds some 1.5 million distinct CDR3 sequences, approximately 39% found once. This specimen comes from a study of blood T cells in healthy people across ages. Overall study results and limits: Estimated diversity that came from one million T cells was considered an underestimate.

The CDR3 consists of 11 residues. Per germline, CDR1 SQVTM and CDR2 ANQGSEA. V lost 6 bases and J 10 bases, leaving 16 bases between the germline ends. This sequence was found in a woman between 18 and 29 years old in good health. The chain carries TRBV29-1 and TRBJ2-7; D is ambiguous. Sequences were obtained from blood. In nucleotides, the CDR3 is TGCAGCGTGATACGCCGAGAGATCCAGTACTTC. This translates into CSVIRREIQYF.